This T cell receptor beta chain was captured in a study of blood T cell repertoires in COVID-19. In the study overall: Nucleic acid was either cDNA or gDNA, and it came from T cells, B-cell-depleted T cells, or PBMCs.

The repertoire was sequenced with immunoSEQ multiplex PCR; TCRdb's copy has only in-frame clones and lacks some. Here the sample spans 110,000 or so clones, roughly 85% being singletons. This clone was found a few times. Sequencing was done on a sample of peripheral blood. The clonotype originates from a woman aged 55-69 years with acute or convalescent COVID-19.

DNA for the CDR3: TGTGCCAGCAGGGCTAGCGGGGGGACCGGGGAGCTGTTTTTT. It encodes CASRASGGTGELFF. The rearrangement uses TRBV27 and TRBJ2-2, with 11 positions matching TRBD2. The CDR3 has 14 residues. J gave up 5 bases and V 6 bases, and 2 bases lay outside the gene matches. Germline loops: CDR1 MNHEY, CDR2 SMNVEV (reference sequence).